Below, 27 T cell receptor beta chains from the same sample are listed, as sequenced in a study of blood T cell repertoires in COVID-19. Method: immunoSEQ multiplex PCR; TCRdb's copy keeps in-frame clones and lacks some. The table shows about 70,000 clones, with around 74% occurring only once. The sequenced material came from peripheral blood. The source is a human donor in a cohort sampled during active COVID-19.

The rearrangement uses TRBV6-5 and TRBJ2-3; tentatively, D is TRBD1 (5 bases). Looked up from germline, CDR1 is MNHEY and CDR2 is SVGAGI. This CDR3 has 15 residues. The V end lost 6 bases, the J end lost 4 bases, and 17 bases lay between the germline ends. CDR3 sequence (DNA): TGTGCCAGCAGCTTCCGCAGGGATCGAGCAGATACGCAGTATTTT. Protein sequence: CASSFRRDRADTQYF.

The J gene is TRBJ2-7, the V gene TRBV6-6, with TRBD2 matching over 8 bases. There are 12 residues in the CDR3. The V gene end was trimmed by 4 bases and the J gene end by 6 bases; junction bases not matched to a gene: 2. Germline V gives CDR1 MNHNY, CDR2 SVGAGI (reference sequence). The CDR3 reads CASSFSGVEQYF. The CDR3 DNA follows: TGTGCCAGCAGTTTTAGCGGGGTCGAGCAGTACTTC.

The rearrangement links TRBV18 to TRBJ2-5; 10 bases fit TRBD2. The CDR3 covers 14 residues. V lost 4 bases and J lost 5; bases outside the gene matches: 4. CDR1 KGHSH and CDR2 LQKENI come from the germline V gene. The CDR3 nucleotides are TGTGCCAGCTCACTAGCGGGGGGCCTGGAGACCCAGTACTTC. This translates into CASSLAGGLETQYF. The full variable domain, its missing parts supplied by reference TRBV18 and TRBJ2-5, is NAGVMQNPRHLVRRRGQEARLRCSPMKGHSHVYWYRQLPEEGLKFMVYLQKENIIDESGMPKERFSAEFPKEGPSILRIQQVVRGDSAAYFCASSLAGGLETQYFGPGTRLLVL.

This clone was counted between two and nine times. The chain's CDR3 is CASSLNPAANTQYF. The CDR3 nucleotides are TGTGCCAGCAGCTTAAACCCAGCGGCAAATACGCAGTATTTT. The J gene is TRBJ2-3, the V gene TRBV7-2; a possible D gene is TRBD2 (5 bases). This CDR3 is 14 amino acids long. Per germline, CDR1 SGHTA and CDR2 FQGNSA. V shed 2 bases and J shed 7 bases, with 13 bases lying between them.

The V call is TRBV21-1, the J call TRBJ1-5. TRBV21-1 is assigned pseudogene status. CDR3 length: 13 residues. The CDR3 here is CASRRVSNQPQHF. CDR3 DNA sequence: TGTGCCAGCAGGAGGGTGAGCAATCAGCCCCAGCATTTT.

This clone was recorded many times. This sequence joins TRBV7-9 and TRBJ2-7; 9 bases align to TRBD1. Germline V gene lookup returns CDR1 SEHNR and CDR2 FQNEAQ (reference sequence). The CDR3 loop spans 15 amino acids. J was trimmed by 2 bases and V by 4 bases; bases with no gene match: 6. CDR3 sequence reads: CASSSNRDRAYEQYF. In DNA, the CDR3 is TGTGCCAGCAGCTCCAACCGGGACAGGGCCTACGAGCAGTACTTC.

V and J are TRBV7-2 and TRBJ2-7, with D unresolved. The ends were cut back, 2 bases at V and 7 bases at J, with 12 bases in the middle. This CDR3 contains 13 residues. CDR1 and CDR2 from the germline V gene are SGHTA and FQGNSA. In nucleotides, the CDR3 is TGTGCCAGCAGCTTACTTTCGTTCGGGGAGCAGTACTTC. Translating it yields CASSLLSFGEQYF.

This rearrangement joins TRBV25-1 to TRBJ2-1; D is ambiguous. The length of the CDR3 is 16 residues. Between the trimmed V and J ends, which lost 1 base and 0 bases, there was a span of 10 bases. The germline gives CDR1 MGHDK, CDR2 SYGVNS. CDR3 sequence: CASSEFPGGSYNEQFF. Here the CDR3 DNA reads TGTGCCAGCAGTGAATTCCCGGGTGGCTCCTACAATGAGCAGTTCTTC. Together with reference TRBV25-1 and TRBJ2-1, the CDR3 gives the full variable domain: EADIYQTPRYLVIGTGKKITLECSQTMGHDKMYWYQQDPGMELHLIHYSYGVNSTEKGDLSSESTVSRIRTEHFPLTLESARPSHTSQYLCASSEFPGGSYNEQFFGPGTRLTVL.

This chain connects TRBV5-4 to TRBJ2-7, with D hard to call. V was trimmed by 0 bases and J by 0 bases, leaving 7 bases between them. The CDR3 is 14 amino acids. CDR1 and CDR2 (germline): SGHNT, YYREEE (reference sequence). CDR3 residues: CASSLDISSYEQYF. The CDR3 DNA is TGTGCCAGCAGCTTGGACATAAGCTCCTACGAGCAGTACTTC. Using reference TRBV5-4 and TRBJ2-7 for the parts outside the CDR3, the full variable domain is ETGVTQSPTHLIKTRGQQVTLRCSSQSGHNTVSWYQQALGQGPQFIFQYYREEENGRGNFPPRFSGLQFPNYSSELNVNALELDDSALYLCASSLDISSYEQYFGPGTRLTVT.

This clone has only a few counts. The rearrangement links TRBV5-6 to TRBJ1-1; 7 nucleotides agree with TRBD1. This CDR3 is built from 14 residues. Germline trimming cut 3 bases from V and 1 base from J; bases unmatched to any gene: 3. Germline CDR1 SGHDT, CDR2 YYEEEE. The CDR3 is CASSSRQGNTEAFF. CDR3 nucleotides: TGTGCCAGCAGCTCCCGACAGGGGAACACTGAAGCTTTCTTT.

The chain recombines TRBV6-5 with TRBJ2-5, with TRBD1 matching 8 bases. The germline gives CDR1 MNHEY, CDR2 SVGAGI. Trimming cost V 2 bases and J 4 bases; bases outside gene matches: 6. CDR3 length: 15 residues. The CDR3, as DNA: TGTGCCAGCAGTTACAAAGGACAGGGCCCAGAGACCCAGTACTTC. Its protein is CASSYKGQGPETQYF.

The CDR3 here is CASGLVGGQGKEKLFF. In nucleotides, the CDR3 is TGTGCTAGTGGTTTGGTAGGGGGACAGGGGAAGGAAAAACTGTTTTTT. The V and J genes are TRBV12-5 and TRBJ1-4; 10 bases agree with TRBD1. Germline lookup yields CDR1 LGHNT and CDR2 FRNRAP. J lost 8 bases, V lost 0 bases, and 6 bases had no gene match. The CDR3 totals 16 residues.

This clone has a single count. V is TRBV19 and J is TRBJ2-3; tentative D call: TRBD1 (8 bases). The ends were cut back, 3 bases at V and 3 bases at J, with 19 bases in the middle. This CDR3 is 17 amino acids long. Germline V CDR1 and CDR2: LNHDA, SQIVND (reference sequence). In nucleotides, the CDR3 is TGTGCCAGTAGTATCGGGGGGACAGGCAGTGGTACAGATACGCAGTATTTT. Its translation: CASSIGGTGSGTDTQYF. The whole variable domain, filled in from reference TRBV19 and TRBJ2-3, reads DGGITQSPKYLFRKEGQNVTLSCEQNLNHDAMYWYRQDPGQGLRLIYYSQIVNDFQKGDIAEGYSVSREKKESFPLTVTSAQKNPTAFYLCASSIGGTGSGTDTQYFGPGTRLTVL.

The rearrangement uses TRBV3-1 (or the pseudogene TRBV3-2) and TRBJ2-6, with D perhaps TRBD2 (5 bases). V was shortened by 5 bases and J by 4 bases, with 9 bases between the two germline ends. The CDR3 runs to 14 residues. The V gene's germline CDR1 is LGHDT and CDR2 YNNKEL (reference sequence). In DNA, the CDR3 is TGTGCCAGCAGCTTCGGAGGCGGGGCCAACGTCCTGACTTTC. Residues: CASSFGGGANVLTF.

A single count supports this clone. The rearrangement joins TRBV21-1 to TRBJ1-5; the table's D call TRBD1 went unverified against the DNA. TRBV21-1 is noted as a pseudogene. The CDR3 runs 20 residues. The CDR3 sequence is CASSLPRDREGAGSNQPQHF. CDR3 nucleotide sequence: TGTGCCAGCAGCCTTCCCCGCGACAGAGAGGGGGCGGGGAGCAATCAGCCCCAGCATTTT.

The chain links TRBV2 to TRBJ1-2; D call uncertain. Trimming cost V 1 base and J 5 bases, with 14 bases left between them. The CDR3 runs to 15 residues. Germline V gives CDR1 SNHLY, CDR2 FYNNEI. CDR3 in DNA: TGTGCCAGCAGTGAAGATGGTGCGGCGTTATATGGCTACACCTTC. As protein: CASSEDGAALYGYTF.

V gene TRBV4-2 combines with J gene TRBJ2-1; unclear D gene. Trimming took off 0 bases at V and 7 bases at J, with 22 bases between the two ends. The V gene's germline CDR1 is LGHNA and CDR2 YNFKEQ. This CDR3 region has 18 residues. CDR3: CASSQDRSQRPPRNEQFF. CDR3 bases: TGTGCCAGCAGCCAAGATCGGTCCCAGCGCCCACCGAGGAATGAGCAGTTCTTC.

This chain links TRBV5-1 with TRBJ1-2, with 7 bases lining up with TRBD1. CDR1 is SGHRS, CDR2 YFSETQ, per germline. This CDR3 has 14 residues. The V gene end was trimmed by 0 bases and the J gene end by 5 bases; junction bases not matched to a gene: 4. The chain's CDR3 is CASSLGDSPYGYTF. In nucleotides, the CDR3 is TGCGCCAGCAGCTTGGGGGACAGTCCATATGGCTACACCTTC.

This clone was seen just once. The chain is built from TRBV4-3 and TRBJ1-2, with TRBD1 as a possible D gene (5 bases). The CDR3 spans 15 residues. Trimming took 1 base from V and 4 from J, leaving 13 bases between them. CDR1 and CDR2 (germline): LGHNA, YSLEER. The CDR3 DNA reads TGCGCCAGCAGCCAAGGCTGGGGGGGAAGCTATGGCTACACCTTC. Amino acid sequence: CASSQGWGGSYGYTF.

The chain joins TRBV6-5 to TRBJ2-3; 12 nucleotides agree with TRBD2. The V and J ends lost 7 bases and 4 bases, in that order; junction bases with no gene match: 6. CDR1 and CDR2 from the germline V gene are MNHEY and SVGAGI. The CDR3 loop spans 15 amino acids. The CDR3 reads CASTVLAGGPDTQYF. In nucleotides, the CDR3 is TGTGCCAGCACTGTGCTAGCGGGGGGGCCAGATACGCAGTATTTT.

The chain recombines TRBV19 with TRBJ2-2; the match to TRBD2 covers 8 bases. Germline-derived CDR1 and CDR2 are LNHDA and SQIVND (reference sequence). The CDR3 runs to 14 residues. V shed 8 bases, J shed 8 bases, and the junction held 10 bases outside the gene matches. CDR3 coding DNA: TGTGCCAGTGCAGACGGGGGGGCAAGAGGGGAGCTGTTTTTT. This translates into CASADGGARGELFF. Variable domain in full (rest from reference TRBV19 and TRBJ2-2): DGGITQSPKYLFRKEGQNVTLSCEQNLNHDAMYWYRQDPGQGLRLIYYSQIVNDFQKGDIAEGYSVSREKKESFPLTVTSAQKNPTAFYLCASADGGARGELFFGEGSRLTVL.

This clone showed up just a few times. The junction departs from germline at one end; a sequencing error may be responsible. The rearrangement uses TRBV5-5 and TRBJ1-1, with no clear D. The V gene's germline CDR1 is SGHKS and CDR2 YYEKEE (reference sequence). This CDR3 has 14 residues. The CDR3 nucleotides read TGTGCCAGCAACTTGGGAACAATGAACACTGAAGCTTTCTTT. It translates to CASNLGTMNTEAFF.

The chain joins TRBV5-1 to TRBJ2-7, with TRBD1 identical over 9 bases. Per germline, CDR1 SGHRS and CDR2 YFSETQ. The CDR3 contains 13 residues. Trimming removed 4 bases from V and 7 bases from J; junction bases left unmatched: 6. The CDR3 sequence is CASSVGGQGEQYF. In DNA, the CDR3 is TGCGCCAGCAGCGTAGGGGGACAGGGAGAGCAGTACTTC.

This clone came up a few times. The chain couples TRBV6-1 to TRBJ2-1; 10 nucleotides match TRBD2. Germline V gene sequence: CDR1 MNHNS, CDR2 SASEGT. The V gene end was trimmed by 4 bases and the J gene end by 0 bases; junction bases not matched to a gene: 9. The CDR3 has 18 residues. The CDR3 protein is CASSVLAGAYSSYNEQFF. DNA for the CDR3: TGTGCCAGCAGTGTTCTAGCGGGGGCCTATAGCTCCTACAATGAGCAGTTCTTC.

This sequence joins TRBV18 and TRBJ2-7, with 7 bases aligning to TRBD1. The CDR3 loop spans 15 amino acids. V dropped 5 bases and J dropped 2; count of bases not matched to a gene: 9. Germline CDR1 reads KGHSH; CDR2 reads LQKENI. The CDR3 region is CASSARTGSPYEQYF. CDR3 in DNA: TGTGCCAGCTCAGCGAGGACAGGTTCGCCCTACGAGCAGTACTTC.

The genes are TRBV18 and TRBJ1-2; 9 bases map to TRBD1. Looked up from germline, CDR1 is KGHSH and CDR2 is LQKENI. There are 16 residues in the CDR3. The V gene end was trimmed by 6 bases and the J gene end by 3 bases; junction bases not matched to a gene: 11. The CDR3 nucleotides are TGTGCCAGCTCTAAAGGAAAGACAGGGGGACACTATGGCTACACCTTC. Translation: CASSKGKTGGHYGYTF.

This clone came up once. The genes are TRBV19 and TRBJ2-1; D uncertain. The germline V gene encodes CDR1 LNHDA and CDR2 SQIVND (reference sequence). V gave up 5 bases and J gave up 8 bases, with 10 bases separating them. The CDR3 loop spans 12 amino acids. The CDR3 DNA reads as TGTGCCAGTAGTCTAGGTGCGCATGAGCAGTTCTTC. Translated: CASSLGAHEQFF.